The 29 T cell receptor beta chains given below trace back to one sample, sequenced in a study of T cells after yellow fever vaccination. TCRdb re-derived calls from the 5' RACE reads in MiXCR, one entry per CDR3 protein. Of some 52,000 distinct CDR3 sequences detected, 6.5% to 8.5% appear once; the ten largest clones hold less than 25%. The source was CD8+ T cells not binding an NS4B(214-222) dextramer, sorted from PBMCs, collected about 41 days after the first yellow fever vaccination. The receptors derive from a man younger than 35 who received the YFV17D yellow fever vaccine.

The genes are TRBV28 and TRBJ1-1; unclear D gene. The germline CDR1 and CDR2 sequences are MDHEN and SYDVKM. The CDR3 is made up of 13 amino acids. Trimming left V 5 bases short and J 5 bases short, with 12 bases between. DNA of the CDR3: TGTGCCAGCAGTCCTCCGGGGAGGACTGAAGCTTTCTTT. It encodes CASSPPGRTEAFF.

By proportion, this clonotype is large. The chain uses TRBV27 and TRBJ1-6, with a weak D call TRBD1 (5 bases). Deletions cut 10 bases from V and 0 bases from J, with 13 bases between. CDR3 length: 15 residues. Germline V lookup: CDR1 MNHEY, CDR2 SMNVEV (reference sequence). CDR3 sequence reads: CATGGKASYNSPLHF. CDR3 bases: TGTGCCACGGGGGGGAAAGCCTCCTATAATTCACCCCTCCACTTT.

This clonotype has just a few counts. The chain is built from TRBV5-6 and TRBJ2-7, with D possibly being TRBD2 (5 bases). This CDR3 is 13 amino acids long. V lost 6 bases and J lost 6, with 16 bases in between. Germline values: CDR1 SGHDT, CDR2 YYEEEE. CDR3 nucleotide sequence: TGTGCCAGCACCACCTATGGGGAGACCGAGCAGTACGTC. It encodes CASTTYGETEQYV.

This clonotype appeared a few times. The gene calls are TRBV7-9 and TRBJ1-6; D ambiguous. Trimming shortened V by 4 bases and J by 5 bases, and 9 bases separated the two germline ends. CDR3 length: 14 amino acids. Germline-derived CDR1 and CDR2 are SEHNR and FQNEAQ (reference sequence). CDR3 amino acids: CASSSFRNNSPLHF. The CDR3, as DNA: TGTGCCAGCAGCTCCTTTCGGAATAATTCACCCCTCCACTTT.

There are a few counts of this clonotype. V usage is TRBV27 and J usage is TRBJ2-5, with TRBD2 matching 11 bases. CDR3 length: 16 residues. Germline CDR1 and CDR2: MNHEY and SMNVEV (reference sequence). Trimming removed 5 bases from V and 4 bases from J; junction bases left unmatched: 9. The CDR3 DNA reads as TGTGCCAGCAGTCCCCGACTAGCGGGGTTACTAGAGACCCAGTACTTC. Translated: CASSPRLAGLLETQYF.

This clonotype was counted ten times or more. The chain couples TRBV9 to TRBJ2-3; TRBD2 might be the D (5 bases). The CDR3 has 15 amino acids. Deletions cut 0 bases from V and 2 bases from J, with 10 bases between. Per germline, CDR1 SGDLS and CDR2 YYNGEE. The CDR3 is CASSVGGLSTDTQYF. The CDR3 DNA is TGTGCCAGCAGCGTAGGCGGGCTCTCCACAGATACGCAGTATTTT.

This clonotype came up a few times. The J gene is TRBJ2-5, the V gene TRBV6-1, with a weak D call TRBD2 (7 bases). The germline V and J ends were trimmed by 6 bases and 2 bases, with 16 bases remaining between them. The CDR3 sequence is 15 residues long. Looked up from germline, CDR1 is MNHNS and CDR2 is SASEGT. The CDR3, as DNA: TGTGCCAGCAGCTCCGTCGGGGGGCTACAAGAGACCCAGTACTTC. Amino acids: CASSSVGGLQETQYF.

CDR3 in DNA: TGTGCCAGCAGCCAAGATCAATTTGGGGCTTTCTTT. Its translation is CASSQDQFGAFF. The chain links TRBV4-2 to TRBJ1-1; D not resolved. CDR3 length: 12 amino acids. CDR1 and CDR2 (germline): LGHNA, YNFKEQ. The V end lost 0 bases, the J end lost 11 bases, and 10 bases lay between the germline ends.

This clonotype came up a few times. The chain combines TRBV6-5 with TRBJ2-1, with 9 bases lining up with TRBD2. In germline, CDR1 is MNHEY, CDR2 SVGAGI. The CDR3 loop spans 16 amino acids. V shed 2 bases and J 7 bases; nucleotides not matched to a gene: 9. The CDR3 spells CASSYRWRGGENEQFF. The CDR3 DNA is TGTGCCAGCAGTTACAGGTGGCGGGGGGGCGAAAATGAGCAGTTCTTC.

The table lists this clonotype with a few counts. This rearrangement joins TRBV29-1 to TRBJ2-5; maybe TRBD2 (5 bases). There are 14 residues in the CDR3. Looked up from germline, CDR1 is SQVTM and CDR2 is ANQGSEA. V was shortened by 3 bases and J by 2 bases, with 13 bases between the two germline ends. The CDR3 DNA sequence: TGCAGCGTTGAGTTCCGGGGTCGGCAAGAGACCCAGTACTTC. Amino acids: CSVEFRGRQETQYF.

This clonotype was seen at least ten times. The chain joins TRBV20-1 to TRBJ2-3; the D gene is possibly TRBD2 (6 bases). CDR1 DFQATT and CDR2 SNEGSKA come from the germline V gene (reference sequence). The CDR3 extends over 16 amino acids. Trimming cost V 0 bases and J 5 bases, with 18 bases left between them. In DNA, the CDR3 is TGCAGTGCTAGAGACCCGACTAGTTGGTCTTTAGATACGCAGTATTTT. Translating gives CSARDPTSWSLDTQYF.

This clonotype has only a few counts. The V gene is TRBV4-3, the J gene TRBJ2-3; either TRBD1 or TRBD2 may fit D (5 bases each). This CDR3 is 16 amino acids long. The V end was cut by 0 bases, the J end by 3 bases, with 13 bases between. The germline gives CDR1 LGHNA, CDR2 YSLEER. This CDR3 reads CASSQEGVGFTDTQYF. The CDR3 DNA reads as TGCGCCAGCAGCCAAGAGGGGGTCGGGTTTACAGATACGCAGTATTTT.

The table lists this clonotype with many counts. The chain couples TRBV20-1 to TRBJ2-1; 7 bases agree with TRBD2. In germline, CDR1 is DFQATT, CDR2 SNEGSKA (reference sequence). This CDR3 region has 12 residues. V was clipped by 7 bases and J by 8 bases; unmatched bases: 8. The CDR3 region has the DNA TGCAGTGTAGGGTCCGGGGGGTATGAGCAGTTCTTC. Its protein is CSVGSGGYEQFF.

This sequence joins TRBV4-1 and TRBJ1-6, with D possibly TRBD1 on 6 matching bases. The CDR3 has 17 residues. The ends were cut back, 3 bases at V and 6 bases at J, with 18 bases in the middle. Germline-derived CDR1 and CDR2 are MGHRA and YSYEKL. The CDR3 sequence: CASSHPDGGAGNSPLHF. The CDR3 DNA is TGCGCCAGCAGCCACCCTGACGGGGGCGCGGGTAATTCACCCCTCCACTTT.

In its sample, this clonotype was seen many times. The CDR3, as DNA: TGTGCCAGCAGCCAGACCGGGACAGCTAGATTCAATGAGCAGTTCTTC. Its protein is CASSQTGTARFNEQFF. The rearrangement uses TRBV6-5 and TRBJ2-1; TRBD1 aligns across 7 bases. V dropped 6 bases and J dropped 6; count of bases not matched to a gene: 14. This CDR3 has 16 residues. The V gene's germline CDR1 is MNHEY and CDR2 SVGAGI.

Ten or more counts support this clonotype. The chain joins TRBV6-4 to TRBJ2-6, with 7 bases that match TRBD1. The germline V gene encodes CDR1 MRHNA and CDR2 SNTAGT. The CDR3 loop spans 16 amino acids. V trimming: 0 bases; J trimming: 2 bases; junction bases outside the gene matches: 1. CDR3 sequence: CASSDSGGAGANVLTF. Written as DNA, the CDR3 is TGTGCCAGCAGTGACTCAGGGGGCGCTGGGGCCAACGTCCTGACTTTC.

Concerning this clonotype: A read error may explain this, as a much larger clone is one base away. The chain links TRBV20-1 to TRBJ2-7; no clear D gene. Germline lookup yields CDR1 DFQATT and CDR2 SNEGSKA (reference sequence). The CDR3 totals 11 residues. The V end lost 3 bases, the J end lost 3 bases, and 6 bases lay between the germline ends. For the CDR3, the DNA is TGCAGTGCTAGGGAGAACTACGAGCAGTACTTC. Translating gives CSARENYEQYF.

This clonotype was seen more than once but under ten times. This chain connects TRBV4-1 to TRBJ2-7; 9 bases are a match to TRBD1. Trimming took 6 bases from V and 0 from J; bases not matched to a gene: 3. The CDR3 covers 14 residues. Germline V gene sequence: CDR1 MGHRA, CDR2 YSYEKL. The CDR3: CASSRGQGSYEQYV. CDR3 nucleotide sequence: TGCGCCAGCAGTAGGGGACAGGGCTCCTACGAGCAGTACGTC.

The rearrangement uses TRBV10-3 and TRBJ2-2; TRBD1 might be the D (5 bases). Germline V gene data show CDR1 as ENHRY and CDR2 as SYGVKD. The CDR3 has 17 amino acids. V was pared by 0 bases and J by 0 bases, with 11 bases between. CDR3 coding DNA: TGTGCCATCAGTGAGTCGAAGGACACGCCGAACACCGGGGAGCTGTTTTTT. Translating it yields CAISESKDTPNTGELFF.

There are a few counts of this clonotype. The chain links TRBV6-5 to TRBJ1-1; the D gene is possibly TRBD1 (6 bases). The ends were cut back, 4 bases at V and 8 bases at J, with 17 bases in the middle. The CDR3 length is 14 residues. The V gene's germline CDR1 is MNHEY and CDR2 SVGAGI. CDR3 protein: CASSWPGTIAEAFF. The CDR3 DNA is TGTGCCAGCAGTTGGCCGGGGACAATTGCCGAAGCTTTCTTT.

This chain connects TRBV7-9 to TRBJ2-5; TRBD1 matches 10 bases. Germline CDR1 and CDR2: SEHNR and FQNEAQ (reference sequence). V was pared by 5 bases and J by 5 bases, with 8 bases of the junction left unmatched. The CDR3 contains 15 residues. This CDR3 reads CASSRPDRGHETQYF. DNA for the CDR3: TGTGCCAGCAGCCGTCCCGACAGGGGGCACGAGACCCAGTACTTC. Drawing the rest from reference TRBV7-9 and TRBJ2-5, the complete variable domain is DTGVSQNPRHKITKRGQNVTFRCDPISEHNRLYWYRQTLGQGPEFLTYFQNEAQLEKSRLLSDRFSAERPKGSFSTLEIQRTEQGDSAMYLCASSRPDRGHETQYFGPGTRLLVL.

The rearrangement uses TRBV12-3 or TRBV12-4 and TRBJ2-2, with 7 bases fitting TRBD1. CDR3 size: 12 residues. V lost 7 bases and J lost 6; bases outside the gene matches: 2. This chain's CDR3 is CASKGAPGELFF. The CDR3 DNA reads as TGTGCCAGCAAGGGGGCCCCCGGGGAGCTGTTTTTT.

This clonotype was picked up many times. The V call is TRBV9, the J call TRBJ2-1, with a possible D match to TRBD2 (7 bases). V lost 3 bases, J lost 4 bases, and 14 bases lay in between. The CDR3 totals 15 residues. CDR1 and CDR2 from the germline V gene are SGDLS and YYNGEE. For the CDR3, the DNA is TGTGCCAGCAGCGCCCGGGGGGCCGCATACAATGAGCAGTTCTTC. Translating gives CASSARGAAYNEQFF.

Ten or more counts support this clonotype. This sequence joins TRBV7-8 and TRBJ2-5, with D possibly TRBD2 on 7 matching bases. This CDR3 has 14 residues. Germline V lookup: CDR1 SGHVS, CDR2 FQNEAQ. V lost 8 bases and J 7 bases, leaving 20 bases between the germline ends. The CDR3 is CASELGGGSRTQYF. In DNA form, the CDR3 reads TGTGCCAGCGAATTAGGGGGGGGAAGTCGGACCCAGTACTTC.

Note on this clonotype: A much bigger clone sits one base away, suggesting this may be a read error. The chain combines TRBV7-2 with TRBJ2-3; D unresolved. The CDR3 is 12 residues long. Per the germline V gene, CDR1 is SGHTA and CDR2 is FQGNSA. Trimming stripped 7 bases from V and 5 bases from J, with 10 bases between. This CDR3 is CASTSTIDTQYF. In DNA form, the CDR3 reads TGTGCCAGCACCTCCACAATAGATACGCAGTATTTT.

This CDR3 is CASSYGGAAFF. CDR3 bases: TGTGCCAGCAGTTACGGGGGGGCAGCTTTCTTT. The chain links TRBV6-6 to TRBJ1-1, with D possibly being TRBD1 (6 bases). CDR1 MNHNY and CDR2 SVGAGI come from the germline V gene (reference sequence). The CDR3 is made up of 11 amino acids. The V end was cut by 2 bases, the J end by 10 bases, with 8 bases between.

The chain employs TRBV5-1 and TRBJ2-5; 7 nucleotides align to TRBD1. CDR3 length: 15 amino acids. The V segment lost 3 bases and the J segment 3 bases; nucleotides outside the gene matches: 8. From germline, CDR1 is SGHRS and CDR2 YFSETQ. The CDR3 reads CASSWPRDREETQYF. CDR3 in DNA: TGCGCCAGCAGCTGGCCCCGGGACAGAGAAGAGACCCAGTACTTC.

This clonotype was seen only a few times. This chain uses TRBV20-1 with TRBJ1-1, with D hard to call. The CDR3 totals 14 residues. The germline CDR1 and CDR2 sequences are DFQATT and SNEGSKA (reference sequence). Trimming removed 2 bases at V and 4 bases at J, with 14 bases between. In DNA, the CDR3 is TGCAGTGCTAGAAGTACGCAGCGGGGCACTGAAGCTTTCTTT. This translates into CSARSTQRGTEAFF.

This clonotype was seen repeatedly, ten times or more. The rearrangement links TRBV12-3 or TRBV12-4 to TRBJ2-3; the D call may be TRBD1 or TRBD2 (5 bases each). CDR3 size: 15 residues. The V end lost 6 bases, the J end lost 6 bases, and 19 bases lay between the germline ends. Written as DNA, the CDR3 is TGTGCCAGCAGCAGGTCGGGACGGCCATTGGATACGCAGTATTTT. Translating it yields CASSRSGRPLDTQYF.